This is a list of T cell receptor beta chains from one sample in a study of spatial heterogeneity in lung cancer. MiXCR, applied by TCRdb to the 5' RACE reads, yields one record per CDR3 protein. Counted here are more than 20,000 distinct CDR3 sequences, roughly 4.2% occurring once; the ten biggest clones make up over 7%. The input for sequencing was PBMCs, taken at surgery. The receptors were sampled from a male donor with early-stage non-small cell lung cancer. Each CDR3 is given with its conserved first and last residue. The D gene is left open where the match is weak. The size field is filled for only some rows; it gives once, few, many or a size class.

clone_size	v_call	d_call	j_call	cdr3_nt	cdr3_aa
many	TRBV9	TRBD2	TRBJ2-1	TGTGCCAGCAGCGTCTCTAGCGGGACATACAATGAGCAGTTCTTC	CASSVSSGTYNEQFF
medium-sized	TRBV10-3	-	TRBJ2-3	TGTGCCATCAGTGAGACTAGCGATACGCAGTATTTT	CAISETSDTQYF
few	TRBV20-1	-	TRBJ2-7	TGCAGTGCTAGACCCCGTCACGGGGGTACGGAGGCCGAGCAGTACTTC	CSARPRHGGTEAEQYF
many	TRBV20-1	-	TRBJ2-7	TGCAGTGCTAGATTCCAATGGGGTAATTACGAGCAGTACTTC	CSARFQWGNYEQYF
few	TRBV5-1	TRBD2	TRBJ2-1	TGCGCCAGCAGCTTGGGCAGCGGGAGGTCAAATGAGCAGTTCTTC	CASSLGSGRSNEQFF
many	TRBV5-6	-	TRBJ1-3	TGTGCCAGCAGCTTGTACCAGGGGCAAAGCTCTGGAAACACCATATATTTT	CASSLYQGQSSGNTIYF
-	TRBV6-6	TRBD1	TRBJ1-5	TGTGCCAGCATCGGGACAGGGAGCCAGCCCCAGCATTTT	CASIGTGSQPQHF
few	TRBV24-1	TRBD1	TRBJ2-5	TGTGCCACCAGTGAGGGGACAGGTGGGGGAGAGACCCAGTACTTC	CATSEGTGGGETQYF
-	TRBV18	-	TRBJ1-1	TGTGCCAGCTTCGGGATAAGCGGTGGGTTGAACACTGAAGCTTTCTTT	CASFGISGGLNTEAFF
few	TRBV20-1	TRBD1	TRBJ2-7	TGCAGTGCTCACGCCGGACAGGACAACGAGCAGTACTTC	CSAHAGQDNEQYF
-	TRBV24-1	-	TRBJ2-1	TGTGCCACCAGTGATTTGCGGCAGAACGAGTACAATGAGCAGTTCTTC	CATSDLRQNEYNEQFF
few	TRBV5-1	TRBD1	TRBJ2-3	TGCGCCAGCACCCTGAGGTACGGGACAGACCTATTGAAAGATACGCAGTATTTT	CASTLRYGTDLLKDTQYF
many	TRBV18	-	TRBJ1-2	TGTGCCAGCTCACGGGAAACATGGTCTGGCGGCTACACCTTC	CASSRETWSGGYTF
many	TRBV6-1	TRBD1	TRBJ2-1	TGTGCCAGCAGTGGGGACAGGGGGCGTTTGAATGAGCAGTTCTTC	CASSGDRGRLNEQFF
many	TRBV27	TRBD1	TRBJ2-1	TGTGCCAGCAGTTTCTCAGGCCGCACAGGGGGAGTGGACAATGAGCAGTTCTTC	CASSFSGRTGGVDNEQFF
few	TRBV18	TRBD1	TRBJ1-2	TGTGCCAGCTCAAACACAGGGACAGGGGGCGATGGCTACACCTTC	CASSNTGTGGDGYTF
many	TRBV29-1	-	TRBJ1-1	TGCAGCTGTGGGTTGGGGAGCCGAATGAACACTGAAGCTTTCTTT	CSCGLGSRMNTEAFF
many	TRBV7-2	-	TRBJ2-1	TGTGCCAGCAGAGAGGGACATTCCTACAATGAGCAGTTCTTC	CASREGHSYNEQFF
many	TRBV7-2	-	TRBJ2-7	TGTGCCAGCAGCTTAGACGGATTCGAGCAGTACTTC	CASSLDGFEQYF
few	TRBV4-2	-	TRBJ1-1	TGTGCCAGCAGCCCTCGGAGGGCGAACACTGAAGCTTTCTTT	CASSPRRANTEAFF
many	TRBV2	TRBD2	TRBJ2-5	TGTGCCAGCAGTCTTTCCCTTGGGACTAGCGTTCAAGAGACCCAGTACTTC	CASSLSLGTSVQETQYF
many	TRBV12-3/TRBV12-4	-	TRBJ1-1	TGTGCCAGCAGTCCACAGCTGGGCGCCCTGAAGAACACTGAAGCTTTCTTT	CASSPQLGALKNTEAFF
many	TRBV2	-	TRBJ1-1	TGTGCCAGCAGTGATTACTTGGGGGGATTAGGTGGAAGCACTGAAGCTTTCTTT	CASSDYLGGLGGSTEAFF
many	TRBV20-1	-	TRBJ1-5	TGCAGTGCTAGGTCGGGTGGGAGCATCCAGCATTTT	CSARSGGSIQHF
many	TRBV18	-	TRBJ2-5	TGTGCCAGCTCACCTCGGGACTTCTCAGAGACCCAGTACTTC	CASSPRDFSETQYF
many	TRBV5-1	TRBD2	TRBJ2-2	TGCGCCAGCAGCTCGGGAGGGCCCGGGGAGCTGTTTTTT	CASSSGGPGELFF
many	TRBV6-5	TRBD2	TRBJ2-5	TGTGCCAGCAGTGATATAGCGGGGGGGTTGGGGACCCAGTACTTC	CASSDIAGGLGTQYF
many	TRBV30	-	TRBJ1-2	TGTGCCTGGAGTTTAGTCAGAGGTGGCTACACCTTC	CAWSLVRGGYTF
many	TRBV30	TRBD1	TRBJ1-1	TGTGCCTGGAGCCGACAGGGACAGATGAACACTGAAGCTTTCTTT	CAWSRQGQMNTEAFF
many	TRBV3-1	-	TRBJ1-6	TGTGCCAGCAGCCATGGGGGTATTTCGGGATCACCCCTCCACTTT	CASSHGGISGSPLHF
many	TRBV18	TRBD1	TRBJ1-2	TGTGCCAGCTCATCCACGCCGGGACAGGGTGATGGCTACACCTTC	CASSSTPGQGDGYTF
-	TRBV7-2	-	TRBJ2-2	TGTGCCAGCAGCTCCCCGCGGACTTTTACCGGGGAGCTGTTTTTT	CASSSPRTFTGELFF
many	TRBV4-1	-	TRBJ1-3	TGCGCCAGCAGCCAAGATGGGGCGAACCGGCTCTCTGGAAACACCATATATTTT	CASSQDGANRLSGNTIYF
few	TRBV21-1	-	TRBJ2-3	TGTGCCAGCAGCACAGTCCGGGACACAGATACGCAGTATTTT	CASSTVRDTDTQYF
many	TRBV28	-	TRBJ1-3	TGTGCCAGCAGTGTAAGGGGCGCTGGAAACACCATATATTTT	CASSVRGAGNTIYF
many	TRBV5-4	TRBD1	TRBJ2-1	TGTGCCAGCAGCTTAGGGGGACAGGTCGTCGATGAGCAGTTCTTC	CASSLGGQVVDEQFF
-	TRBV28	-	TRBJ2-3	TGTGCCAGCAGCTTGAAACAGGAGCTCACAGATACGCAGTATTTT	CASSLKQELTDTQYF
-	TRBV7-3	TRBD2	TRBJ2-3	TGTGCCAGCAGCTCTAGCGGGACGGCCGGGGCAGATACGCAGTATTTT	CASSSSGTAGADTQYF
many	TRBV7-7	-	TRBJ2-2	TGTGCTAGCAGCCGGACTGGGTCGGCCACCGGGGAGCTGTTTTTT	CASSRTGSATGELFF
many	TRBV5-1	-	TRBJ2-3	TGCGCCAGCAGCTTCGGCGGGGGCACAGATACGCAGTATTTT	CASSFGGGTDTQYF
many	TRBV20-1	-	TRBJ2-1	TGCAGTGCTAGAGGTCCCAGCGCATATGAGCAGTTCTTC	CSARGPSAYEQFF
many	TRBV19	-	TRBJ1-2	TGTGCCAGTAGTATTGGCCCGGATGGCTATGGCTACACCTTC	CASSIGPDGYGYTF
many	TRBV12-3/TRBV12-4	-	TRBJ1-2	TGTGCCAGCAGTCTCCGGGGGACTGAGTATGGCTACACCTTC	CASSLRGTEYGYTF
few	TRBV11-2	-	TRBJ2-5	TGTGCCAGCAGCCCTACCCTGACTGTACAAGAGACCCAGTACTTC	CASSPTLTVQETQYF
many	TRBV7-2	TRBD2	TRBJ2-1	TGTGCCAGCAGCTCCCGCCCCAATCGGCTAGCGGTAACCTACAATGAGCAGTTCTTC	CASSSRPNRLAVTYNEQFF
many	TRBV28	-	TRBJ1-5	TGTGCCAGCATGGAAGTGGGTCAGCCCCAGCATTTT	CASMEVGQPQHF
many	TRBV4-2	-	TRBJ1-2	TGTGCCAGCAGCCAAGAAGGGGTAGGGACTCTTTATGGCTACACCTTC	CASSQEGVGTLYGYTF
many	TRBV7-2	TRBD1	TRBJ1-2	TGTGCCAGCAGCCCCGACAGGGGGAAGTATGGCTACACCTTC	CASSPDRGKYGYTF
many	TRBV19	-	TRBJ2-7	TGTGCCAGTAGTCCCGGAACCTACGAGCAGTACTTC	CASSPGTYEQYF
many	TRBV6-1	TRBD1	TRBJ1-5	TGTGCCAGCAGCCCGGGACAGGGGGTTAGCAATCAGCCCCAGCATTTT	CASSPGQGVSNQPQHF
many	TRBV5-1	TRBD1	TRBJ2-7	TGCGCCAGCAGCTGGGATTCCGGGACAGGGGGCGCGAGGTACGAGCAGTACTTC	CASSWDSGTGGARYEQYF
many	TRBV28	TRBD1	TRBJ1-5	TGTGCCAGCAGTTCGTCCGGGACAGGTTTGACGCCCCAGCATTTT	CASSSSGTGLTPQHF
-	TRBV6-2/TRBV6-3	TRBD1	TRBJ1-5	TGTGCCAGCAGTTACGGACAGGGGGTGAATCAGCCCCAGCATTTT	CASSYGQGVNQPQHF
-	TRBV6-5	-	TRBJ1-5	TGTGCCAGCAGGGACATGGACAGCAATCAGCCCCAGCATTTT	CASRDMDSNQPQHF
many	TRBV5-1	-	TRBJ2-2	TGCGCCAGCAGTAGGGAGTTCGGGGAGCTGTTTTTT	CASSREFGELFF
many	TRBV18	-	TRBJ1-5	TGTGCCAGCTCAGAAGACGTTAGCAATCAGCCCCAGCATTTT	CASSEDVSNQPQHF
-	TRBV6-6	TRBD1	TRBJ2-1	TGTGCCAGCACTAAAGGGACAGGGGGCTACAATGAGCAGTTCTTC	CASTKGTGGYNEQFF